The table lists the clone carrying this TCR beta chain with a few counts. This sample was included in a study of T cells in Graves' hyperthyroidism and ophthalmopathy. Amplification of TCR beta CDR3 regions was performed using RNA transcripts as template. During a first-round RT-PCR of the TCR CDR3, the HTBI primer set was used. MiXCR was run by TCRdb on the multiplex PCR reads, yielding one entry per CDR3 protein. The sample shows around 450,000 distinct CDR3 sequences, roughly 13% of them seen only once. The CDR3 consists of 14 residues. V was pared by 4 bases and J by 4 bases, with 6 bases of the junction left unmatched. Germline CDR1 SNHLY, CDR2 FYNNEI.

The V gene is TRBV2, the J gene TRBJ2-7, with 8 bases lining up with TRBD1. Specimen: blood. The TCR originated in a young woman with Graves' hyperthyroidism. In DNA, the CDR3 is TGTGCCAGCAGTGGACAGGGGATTGAGTACGAGCAGTACTTC. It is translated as CASSGQGIEYEQYF.